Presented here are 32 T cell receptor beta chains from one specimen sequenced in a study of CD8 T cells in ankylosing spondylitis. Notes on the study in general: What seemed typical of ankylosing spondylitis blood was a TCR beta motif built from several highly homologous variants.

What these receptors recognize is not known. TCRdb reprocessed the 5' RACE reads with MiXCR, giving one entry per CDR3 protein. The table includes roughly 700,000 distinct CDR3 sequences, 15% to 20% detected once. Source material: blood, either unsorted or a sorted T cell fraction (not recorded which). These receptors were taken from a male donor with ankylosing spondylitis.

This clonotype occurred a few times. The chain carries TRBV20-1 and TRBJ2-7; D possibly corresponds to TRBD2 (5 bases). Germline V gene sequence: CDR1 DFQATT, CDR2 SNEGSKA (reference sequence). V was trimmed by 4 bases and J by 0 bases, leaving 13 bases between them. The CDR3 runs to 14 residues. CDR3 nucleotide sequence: TGCAGTGCTACTGACTGGAGGAACTCCTACGAGCAGTACTTC. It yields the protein CSATDWRNSYEQYF.

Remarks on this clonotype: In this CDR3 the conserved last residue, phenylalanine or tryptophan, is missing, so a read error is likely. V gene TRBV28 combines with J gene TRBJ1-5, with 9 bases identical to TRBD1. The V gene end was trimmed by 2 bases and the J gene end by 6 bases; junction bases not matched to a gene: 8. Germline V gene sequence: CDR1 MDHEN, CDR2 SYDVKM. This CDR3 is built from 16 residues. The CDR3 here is CASSLKRGQGTQPQHS. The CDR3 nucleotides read TGTGCCAGCAGTTTAAAAAGAGGACAGGGGACTCAGCCCCAGCATTCT.

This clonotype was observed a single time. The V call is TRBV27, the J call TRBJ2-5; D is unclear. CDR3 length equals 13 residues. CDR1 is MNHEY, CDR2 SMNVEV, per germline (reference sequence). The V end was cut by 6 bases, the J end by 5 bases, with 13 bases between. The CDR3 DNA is TGTGCCAGCAGACTAATAATGGGGGAGACCCAGTACTTC. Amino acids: CASRLIMGETQYF.

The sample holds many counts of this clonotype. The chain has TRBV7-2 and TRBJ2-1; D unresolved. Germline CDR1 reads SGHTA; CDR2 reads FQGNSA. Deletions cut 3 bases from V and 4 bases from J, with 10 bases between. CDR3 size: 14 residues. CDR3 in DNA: TGTGCCAGCAGCTTCGCGACGGATTACAATGAGCAGTTCTTC. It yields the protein CASSFATDYNEQFF.

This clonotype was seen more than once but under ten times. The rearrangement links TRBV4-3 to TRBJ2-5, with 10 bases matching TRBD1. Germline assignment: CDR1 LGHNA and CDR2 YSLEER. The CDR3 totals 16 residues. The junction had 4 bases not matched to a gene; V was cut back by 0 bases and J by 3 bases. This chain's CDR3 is CASSQETGTGEETQYF. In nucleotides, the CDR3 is TGCGCCAGCAGCCAAGAGACCGGGACAGGGGAAGAGACCCAGTACTTC.

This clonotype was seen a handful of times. This CDR3 reads CASSQGLWADTQYF. The CDR3 DNA sequence: TGTGCCAGCAGCCAGGGGTTATGGGCAGATACGCAGTATTTT. V and J are TRBV7-3 and TRBJ2-3; TRBD1 might be the D (6 bases). V was clipped by 5 bases and J by 4 bases, with 13 bases between them. The CDR3 loop spans 14 amino acids. CDR1 is SGHTA and CDR2 is FQGTGA in the germline V gene.

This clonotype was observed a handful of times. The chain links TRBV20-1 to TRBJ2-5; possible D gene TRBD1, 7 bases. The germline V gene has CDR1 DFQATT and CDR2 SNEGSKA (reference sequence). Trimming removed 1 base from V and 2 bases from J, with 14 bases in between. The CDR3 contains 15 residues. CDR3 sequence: CSARGRGTEQETQYF. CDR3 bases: TGCAGTGCTAGAGGCCGGGGGACAGAACAAGAGACCCAGTACTTC.

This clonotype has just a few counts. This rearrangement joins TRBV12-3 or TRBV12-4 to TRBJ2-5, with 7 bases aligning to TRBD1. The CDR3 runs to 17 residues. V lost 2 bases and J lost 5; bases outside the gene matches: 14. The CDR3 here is CASSLTIDREPGETQYF. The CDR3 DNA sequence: TGTGCCAGCAGTTTAACCATAGACAGGGAACCAGGGGAGACCCAGTACTTC.

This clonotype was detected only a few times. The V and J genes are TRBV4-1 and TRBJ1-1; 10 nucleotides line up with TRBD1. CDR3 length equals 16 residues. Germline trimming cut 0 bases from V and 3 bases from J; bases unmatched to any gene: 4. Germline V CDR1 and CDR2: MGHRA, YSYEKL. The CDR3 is CASSQDRTGGDTEAFF. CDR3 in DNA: TGCGCCAGCAGCCAAGATAGGACAGGGGGGGACACTGAAGCTTTCTTT.

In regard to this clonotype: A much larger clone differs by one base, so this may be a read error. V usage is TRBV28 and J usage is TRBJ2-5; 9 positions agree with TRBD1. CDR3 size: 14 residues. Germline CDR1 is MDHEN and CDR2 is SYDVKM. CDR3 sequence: CASSRDRAQETKYF. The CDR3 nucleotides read TGTGCCAGCAGTCGGGACAGGGCCCAAGAGACCAAGTACTTC.

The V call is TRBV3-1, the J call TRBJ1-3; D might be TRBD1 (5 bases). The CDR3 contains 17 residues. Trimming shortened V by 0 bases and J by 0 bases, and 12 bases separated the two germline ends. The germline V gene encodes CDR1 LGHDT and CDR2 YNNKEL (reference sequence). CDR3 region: CASSQEAGKSSGNTIYF. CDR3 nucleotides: TGTGCCAGCAGCCAAGAAGCAGGGAAGAGCTCTGGAAACACCATATATTTT.

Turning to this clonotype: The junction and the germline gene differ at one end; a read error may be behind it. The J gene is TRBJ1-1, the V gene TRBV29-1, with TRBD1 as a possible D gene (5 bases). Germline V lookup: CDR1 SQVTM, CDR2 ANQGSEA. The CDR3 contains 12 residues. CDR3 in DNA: TGCAGCGTCGGGGACGGGAACGCTGAAGCTTTCTTT. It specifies CSVGDGNAEAFF.

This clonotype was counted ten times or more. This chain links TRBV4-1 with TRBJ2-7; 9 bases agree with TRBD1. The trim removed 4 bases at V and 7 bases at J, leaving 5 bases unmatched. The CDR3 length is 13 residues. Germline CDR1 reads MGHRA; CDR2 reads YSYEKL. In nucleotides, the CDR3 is TGCGCCAGCAGCCGGACAGGGGAGGGGGAGCAGTACTTC. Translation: CASSRTGEGEQYF.

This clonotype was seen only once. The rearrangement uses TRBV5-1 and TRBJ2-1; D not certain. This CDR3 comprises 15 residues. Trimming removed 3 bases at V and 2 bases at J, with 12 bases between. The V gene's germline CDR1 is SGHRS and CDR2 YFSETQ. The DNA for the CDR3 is TGCGCCAGCAGCTCGCACTGGATTACCTACAATGAGCAGTTCTTC. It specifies CASSSHWITYNEQFF.

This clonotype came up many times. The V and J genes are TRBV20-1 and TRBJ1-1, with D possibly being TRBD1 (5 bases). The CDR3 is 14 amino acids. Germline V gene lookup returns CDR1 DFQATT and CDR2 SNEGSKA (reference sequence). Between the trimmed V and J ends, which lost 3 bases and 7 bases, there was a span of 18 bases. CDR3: CSASSGRLADEAFF. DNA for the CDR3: TGCAGTGCTAGCTCGGGACGGCTCGCCGATGAAGCTTTCTTT.

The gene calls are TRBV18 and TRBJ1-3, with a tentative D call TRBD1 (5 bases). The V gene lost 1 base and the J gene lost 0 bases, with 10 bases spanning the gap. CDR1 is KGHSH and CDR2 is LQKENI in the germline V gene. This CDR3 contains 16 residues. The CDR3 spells CASSPRDDRSGNTIYF. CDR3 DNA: TGTGCCAGCTCACCACGGGACGATCGCTCTGGAAACACCATATATTTT.

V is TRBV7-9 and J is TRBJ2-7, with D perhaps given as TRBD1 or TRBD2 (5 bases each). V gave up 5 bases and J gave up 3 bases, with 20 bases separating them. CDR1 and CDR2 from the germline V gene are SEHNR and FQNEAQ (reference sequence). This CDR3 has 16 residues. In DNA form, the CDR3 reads TGTGCCAGCAGCCACGACGCCGGGACCGACCTCTACGAGCAGTACTTC. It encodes CASSHDAGTDLYEQYF. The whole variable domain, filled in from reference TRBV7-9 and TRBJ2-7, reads DTGVSQNPRHKITKRGQNVTFRCDPISEHNRLYWYRQTLGQGPEFLTYFQNEAQLEKSRLLSDRFSAERPKGSFSTLEIQRTEQGDSAMYLCASSHDAGTDLYEQYFGPGTRLTVT.

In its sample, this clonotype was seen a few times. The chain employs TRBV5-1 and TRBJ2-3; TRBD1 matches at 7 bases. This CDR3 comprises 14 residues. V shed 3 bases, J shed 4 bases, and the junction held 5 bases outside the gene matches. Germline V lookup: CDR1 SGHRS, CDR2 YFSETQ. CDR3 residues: CASSYRTGPDTQYF. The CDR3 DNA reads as TGCGCCAGCAGCTATCGGACAGGACCAGATACGCAGTATTTT.

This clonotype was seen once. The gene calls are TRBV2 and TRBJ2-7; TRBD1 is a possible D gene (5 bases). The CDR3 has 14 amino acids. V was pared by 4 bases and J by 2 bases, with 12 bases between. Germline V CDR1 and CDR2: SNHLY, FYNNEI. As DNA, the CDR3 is TGTGCCAGCAGTGTGACCAGGGCCCCCTACGAGCAGTACTTC. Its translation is CASSVTRAPYEQYF.

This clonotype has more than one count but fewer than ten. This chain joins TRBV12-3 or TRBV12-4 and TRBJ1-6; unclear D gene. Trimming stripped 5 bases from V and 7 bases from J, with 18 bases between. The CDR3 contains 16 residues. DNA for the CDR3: TGTGCCAGCAGTCCTGGAGGGCGAAATTGGAATTCACCCCTCCACTTT. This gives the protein CASSPGGRNWNSPLHF.

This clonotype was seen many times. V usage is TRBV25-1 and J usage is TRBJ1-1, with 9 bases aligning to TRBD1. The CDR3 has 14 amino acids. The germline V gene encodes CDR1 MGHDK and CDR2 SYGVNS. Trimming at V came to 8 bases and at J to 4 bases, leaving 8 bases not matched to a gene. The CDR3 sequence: CASSWTGDGTEAFF. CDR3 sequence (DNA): TGTGCCAGCTCTTGGACAGGGGACGGCACTGAAGCTTTCTTT. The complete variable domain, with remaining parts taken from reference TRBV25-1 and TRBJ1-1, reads EADIYQTPRYLVIGTGKKITLECSQTMGHDKMYWYQQDPGMELHLIHYSYGVNSTEKGDLSSESTVSRIRTEHFPLTLESARPSHTSQYLCASSWTGDGTEAFFGQGTRLTVV.

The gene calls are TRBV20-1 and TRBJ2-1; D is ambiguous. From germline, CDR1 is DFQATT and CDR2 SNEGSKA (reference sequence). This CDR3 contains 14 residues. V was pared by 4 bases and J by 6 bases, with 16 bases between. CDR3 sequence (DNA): TGCAGTGCTACCTCCAAGCGCTCTTCCAATGAGCAGTTCTTC. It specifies CSATSKRSSNEQFF.

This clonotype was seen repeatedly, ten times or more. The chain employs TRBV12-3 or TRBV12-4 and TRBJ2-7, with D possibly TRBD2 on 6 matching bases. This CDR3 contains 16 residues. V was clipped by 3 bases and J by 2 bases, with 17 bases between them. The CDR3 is CASSFSTQRAAYEQYF. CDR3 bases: TGTGCCAGCAGTTTTTCGACGCAGCGGGCGGCCTACGAGCAGTACTTC.

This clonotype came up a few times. CDR3 protein: CASSYLGLRDRSYEQYF. CDR3 nucleotide sequence: TGCGCCAGCAGCTACTTAGGCCTCCGGGACAGGTCCTACGAGCAGTACTTC. The J gene is TRBJ2-7, the V gene TRBV5-1; 8 nucleotides agree with TRBD1. The ends lost 3 bases at V and 1 base at J; junction bases unmatched: 12. CDR1 and CDR2 from the germline V gene are SGHRS and YFSETQ. CDR3 size: 17 residues.

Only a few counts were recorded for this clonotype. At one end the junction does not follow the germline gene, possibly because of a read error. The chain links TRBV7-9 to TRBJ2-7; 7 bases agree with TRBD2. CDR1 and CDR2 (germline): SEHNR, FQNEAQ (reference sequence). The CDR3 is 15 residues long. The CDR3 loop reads CAGSLPAGAGNEQYF. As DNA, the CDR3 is TGTGCCGGCAGCTTACCGGCGGGAGCAGGGAACGAGCAGTACTTC.

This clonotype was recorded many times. This CDR3 reads CASSSLRETQYF. CDR3 bases: TGTGCCAGCAGTTCCCTGCGGGAGACCCAGTACTTC. This chain links TRBV12-3 or TRBV12-4 with TRBJ2-5, with D uncertain. The CDR3 length is 12 residues. The V end lost 4 bases, the J end lost 5 bases, and 8 bases lay between the germline ends.

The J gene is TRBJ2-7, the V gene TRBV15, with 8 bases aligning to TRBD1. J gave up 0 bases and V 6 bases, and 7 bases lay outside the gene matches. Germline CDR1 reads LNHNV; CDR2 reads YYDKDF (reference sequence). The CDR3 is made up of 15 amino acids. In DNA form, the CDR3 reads TGTGCCACCAGTAAGACAGGGGAGGCCTCCTACGAGCAGTACTTC. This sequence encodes CATSKTGEASYEQYF.

CDR3 sequence: CASSVWTSGSGYNEQFF. DNA of the CDR3: TGTGCCAGCAGTGTTTGGACTAGCGGGAGTGGCTACAATGAGCAGTTCTTC. The rearrangement joins TRBV27 to TRBJ2-1, with 13 positions matching TRBD2. CDR3 length: 17 residues. J lost 3 bases, V lost 5 bases, and 7 bases had no gene match. The germline V gene has CDR1 MNHEY and CDR2 SMNVEV (reference sequence).

CDR3 sequence (DNA): TGTGCCAGCAGCCAAGGAGCCTATATGAAAGAGACCCAGTACTTC. Translation: CASSQGAYMKETQYF. The chain combines TRBV3-1 with TRBJ2-5; D gene uncertain. There are 15 residues in the CDR3. CDR1 is LGHDT and CDR2 is YNNKEL in the germline V gene (reference sequence). Trimming removed 1 base at V and 3 bases at J, with 12 bases between.

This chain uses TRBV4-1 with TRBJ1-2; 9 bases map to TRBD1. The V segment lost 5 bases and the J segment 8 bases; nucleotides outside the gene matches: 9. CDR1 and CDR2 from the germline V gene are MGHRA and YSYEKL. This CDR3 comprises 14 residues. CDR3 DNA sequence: TGCGCCAGCAGCGCCGGGACAGGGATTTTAGGCTACACCTTC. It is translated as CASSAGTGILGYTF.

The CDR3 loop reads CASSMTGAGELFF. In nucleotides, the CDR3 is TGTGCCAGCAGCATGACGGGGGCCGGGGAGCTGTTTTTT. The chain employs TRBV5-6 and TRBJ2-2; D may be TRBD2 (6 bases). V lost 4 bases and J lost 6, with 10 bases in between. The CDR3 contains 13 residues. Per the germline V gene, CDR1 is SGHDT and CDR2 is YYEEEE.

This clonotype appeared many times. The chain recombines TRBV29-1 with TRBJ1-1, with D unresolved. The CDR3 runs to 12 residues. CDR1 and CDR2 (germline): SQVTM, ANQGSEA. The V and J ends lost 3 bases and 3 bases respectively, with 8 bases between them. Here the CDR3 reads CSVDDGYTEAFF. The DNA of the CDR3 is TGCAGCGTTGACGACGGATACACTGAAGCTTTCTTT.